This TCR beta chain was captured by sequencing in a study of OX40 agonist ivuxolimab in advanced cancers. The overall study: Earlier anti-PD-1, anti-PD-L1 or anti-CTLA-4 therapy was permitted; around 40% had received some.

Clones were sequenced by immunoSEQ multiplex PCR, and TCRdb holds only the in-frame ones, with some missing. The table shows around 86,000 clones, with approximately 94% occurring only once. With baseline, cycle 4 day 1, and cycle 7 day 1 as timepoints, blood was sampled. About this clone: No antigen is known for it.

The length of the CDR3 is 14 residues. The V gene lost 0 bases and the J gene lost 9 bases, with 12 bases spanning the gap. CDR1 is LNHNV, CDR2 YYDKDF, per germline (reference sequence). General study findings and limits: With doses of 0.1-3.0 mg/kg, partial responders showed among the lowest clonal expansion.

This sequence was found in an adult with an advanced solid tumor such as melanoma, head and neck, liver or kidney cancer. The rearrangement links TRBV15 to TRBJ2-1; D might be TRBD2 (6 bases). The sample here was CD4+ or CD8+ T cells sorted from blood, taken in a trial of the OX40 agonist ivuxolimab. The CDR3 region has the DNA TGTGCCACCAGCAGAGATCGTCAGGGAGGTGAGCAGTTCTTC. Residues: CATSRDRQGGEQFF.